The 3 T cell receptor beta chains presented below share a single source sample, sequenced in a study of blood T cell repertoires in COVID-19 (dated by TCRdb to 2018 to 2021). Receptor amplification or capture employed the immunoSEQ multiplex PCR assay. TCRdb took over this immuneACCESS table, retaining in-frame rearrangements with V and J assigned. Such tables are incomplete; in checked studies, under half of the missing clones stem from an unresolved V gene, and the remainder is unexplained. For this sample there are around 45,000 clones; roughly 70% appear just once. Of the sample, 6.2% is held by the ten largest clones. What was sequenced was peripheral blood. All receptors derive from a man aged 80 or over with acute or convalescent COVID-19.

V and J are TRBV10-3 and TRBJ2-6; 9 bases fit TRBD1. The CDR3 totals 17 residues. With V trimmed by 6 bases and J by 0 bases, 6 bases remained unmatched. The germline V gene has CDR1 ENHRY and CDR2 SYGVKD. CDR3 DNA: TGTGCCATCAGCCCCGGGACAGGGTACTCTGGGGCCAACGTCCTGACTTTC. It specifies CAISPGTGYSGANVLTF.

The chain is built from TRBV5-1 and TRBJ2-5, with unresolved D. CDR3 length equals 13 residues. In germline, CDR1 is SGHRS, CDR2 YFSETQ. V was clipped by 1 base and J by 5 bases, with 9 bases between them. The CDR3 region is CASSLPSQETQYF. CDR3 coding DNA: TGCGCCAGCAGCTTGCCTTCCCAGGAGACCCAGTACTTC.

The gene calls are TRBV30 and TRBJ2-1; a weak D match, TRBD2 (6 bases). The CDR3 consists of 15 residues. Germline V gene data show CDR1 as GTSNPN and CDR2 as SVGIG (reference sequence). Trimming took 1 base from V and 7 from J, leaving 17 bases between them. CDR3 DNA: TGTGCCTGGAGTGCCCAGGGCTGGAGGGATAATGAGCAGTTCTTC. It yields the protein CAWSAQGWRDNEQFF.